The 25 T cell receptor beta chains below come from one sample, sequenced in a study of T cell changes during pregnancy in multiple sclerosis. Sequenced by immunoSEQ multiplex PCR; TCRdb stores in-frame clones only, minus some. This table holds around 40,000 clones, 91% found once. The material was CD4+ T cells from peripheral blood mononuclear cells, obtained before pregnancy. The receptors were sampled from a female donor with multiple sclerosis, enrolled in a pregnancy study.

This rearrangement joins TRBV7-9 to TRBJ1-1, with D perhaps matching TRBD1 (5 bases). Germline CDR1 and CDR2: SEHNR and FQNEAQ (reference sequence). V lost 5 bases and J 3 bases, leaving 16 bases between the germline ends. This CDR3 is built from 15 residues. The CDR3 DNA reads TGTGCCAGCAGCCGACCGCAAGGGGCTTACACTGAAGCTTTCTTT. As protein: CASSRPQGAYTEAFF.

The genes are TRBV4-3 and TRBJ2-3, with D possibly matching TRBD2 (6 bases). The germline gives CDR1 LGHNA, CDR2 YSLEER. The germline V and J ends were trimmed by 4 bases and 2 bases, with 25 bases remaining between them. The CDR3 consists of 19 residues. CDR3 DNA sequence: TGCGCCAGCAGCCCGGGGGTTCCCGTCGAAAAACCCAACACAGATACGCAGTATTTT. Its protein is CASSPGVPVEKPNTDTQYF.

The chain combines TRBV18 with TRBJ2-7, with unresolved D. In germline, CDR1 is KGHSH, CDR2 LQKENI. Trimming pared 3 bases from V and 0 bases from J, leaving 15 bases between. The CDR3 consists of 16 residues. The CDR3 DNA follows: TGTGCCAGCTCACCTATCCTGGCCCAAAGCTCCTACGAGCAGTACTTC. This translates into CASSPILAQSSYEQYF. The complete variable domain, with remaining parts taken from reference TRBV18 and TRBJ2-7, reads NAGVMQNPRHLVRRRGQEARLRCSPMKGHSHVYWYRQLPEEGLKFMVYLQKENIIDESGMPKERFSAEFPKEGPSILRIQQVVRGDSAAYFCASSPILAQSSYEQYFGPGTRLTVT.

This chain connects TRBV15 to TRBJ2-5; D unresolved. The germline gives CDR1 LNHNV, CDR2 YYDKDF (reference sequence). The V end was cut by 0 bases, the J end by 4 bases, with 6 bases between. The CDR3 contains 13 residues. The CDR3 region is CATSRDSRETQYF. The CDR3 DNA reads TGTGCCACCAGCAGAGATTCTCGAGAGACCCAGTACTTC.

The J gene is TRBJ1-3, the V gene TRBV5-1, with a tentative D call TRBD1 (6 bases). Trimming shortened V by 4 bases and J by 0 bases, and 11 bases separated the two germline ends. CDR3 length: 15 amino acids. CDR1 and CDR2 from the germline V gene are SGHRS and YFSETQ. The CDR3 region is CASSRDRSSGNTIYF. CDR3 coding DNA: TGCGCCAGCAGCAGAGACAGGAGCTCTGGAAACACCATATATTTT.

The chain links TRBV19 to TRBJ1-1; a weak D match, TRBD1 (6 bases). The CDR3 has 16 amino acids. The germline gives CDR1 LNHDA, CDR2 SQIVND (reference sequence). Trimming stripped 5 bases from V and 5 bases from J, with 21 bases between. For the CDR3, the DNA is TGTGCCAGTAGTCCACCCCCCCCGGCCCAGGGGACTGAAGCTTTCTTT. Protein: CASSPPPPAQGTEAFF.

The chain is built from TRBV21-1 and TRBJ2-5; the D segment call TRBD2 is taken from the table without a DNA check. TRBV21-1 is a known pseudogene. The CDR3 loop spans 18 amino acids. The CDR3 bases are TGTGCCAGCAGCCTAAGCCCTGGGGTGGCTAGCAGCCGAGAGACCCAGTACTTC. The encoded protein is CASSLSPGVASSRETQYF.

This sequence joins TRBV19 and TRBJ2-2; D may be TRBD1 (5 bases). Looked up from germline, CDR1 is LNHDA and CDR2 is SQIVND (reference sequence). This CDR3 contains 15 residues. Trimming took off 3 bases at V and 1 base at J, with 9 bases between the two ends. The CDR3 here is CASSIKGQNTGELFF. DNA for the CDR3: TGTGCCAGTAGTATTAAAGGACAGAACACCGGGGAGCTGTTTTTT.

The chain links TRBV10-3 to TRBJ2-1; 7 nucleotides match TRBD1. There are 15 residues in the CDR3. J gave up 3 bases and V 6 bases, and 8 bases lay outside the gene matches. Looked up from germline, CDR1 is ENHRY and CDR2 is SYGVKD. CDR3: CAISAPGQSYNEQFF. CDR3 in DNA: TGTGCCATCAGCGCGCCGGGACAGAGCTACAATGAGCAGTTCTTC.

V gene TRBV30 combines with J gene TRBJ1-2; possible D gene TRBD1, 5 bases. CDR3 length: 14 residues. Germline lookup yields CDR1 GTSNPN and CDR2 SVGIG (reference sequence). Trimming removed 2 bases at V and 8 bases at J, with 18 bases between. This chain's CDR3 is CAWSLSGTPWGYTF. CDR3 sequence (DNA): TGTGCCTGGAGTCTCTCCGGGACTCCGTGGGGCTACACCTTC.

CDR3 sequence reads: CASSLQGSADTQYF. In DNA form, the CDR3 reads TGTGCCAGCAGCCTACAGGGATCGGCAGATACGCAGTATTTT. This rearrangement joins TRBV9 to TRBJ2-3; possible D gene TRBD1, 6 bases. The V end lost 4 bases, the J end lost 4 bases, and 13 bases lay between the germline ends. Germline loops: CDR1 SGDLS, CDR2 YYNGEE. The length of the CDR3 is 14 residues.

The rearrangement joins TRBV21-1 to TRBJ2-6; the table names TRBD1, a call not compared with the DNA. TRBV21-1 represents a pseudogene. The CDR3 spans 19 residues. CDR3: CASTQVSGQGSSGANVLTF. The DNA of the CDR3 is TGTGCCAGCACCCAAGTCTCGGGACAGGGAAGCTCTGGGGCCAACGTCCTGACTTTC.

V is TRBV7-3 and J is TRBJ1-1, with D perhaps TRBD1 (5 bases). Germline-derived CDR1 and CDR2 are SGHTA and FQGTGA. The CDR3 consists of 13 residues. Deletions cut 4 bases from V and 3 bases from J, with 9 bases between. CDR3 in amino acids: CASSYSTDTEAFF. Here the CDR3 DNA reads TGTGCCAGCAGCTACTCGACAGACACTGAAGCTTTCTTT.

V is TRBV4-3 and J is TRBJ2-5; D is ambiguous. The CDR3 extends over 13 amino acids. Deletions cut 4 bases from V and 3 bases from J, with 9 bases between. Germline lookup yields CDR1 LGHNA and CDR2 YSLEER. CDR3 nucleotides: TGCGCCAGCAGCCCGCTAGTTGAAGAGACCCAGTACTTC. Its protein is CASSPLVEETQYF.

This chain links TRBV5-6 with TRBJ1-1; D perhaps matches TRBD1 (6 bases). The V and J ends lost 4 bases and 0 bases respectively, with 13 bases between them. The CDR3 length is 15 residues. Germline CDR1 is SGHDT and CDR2 is YYEEEE. In DNA, the CDR3 is TGTGCCAGCAGCCCGGTAGGGGGTATGAACACTGAAGCTTTCTTT. Amino acids: CASSPVGGMNTEAFF. Complete variable domain (other parts from reference TRBV5-6 and TRBJ1-1): DAGVTQSPTHLIKTRGQQVTLRCSPKSGHDTVSWYQQALGQGPQFIFQYYEEEERQRGNFPDRFSGHQFPNYSSELNVNALLLGDSALYLCASSPVGGMNTEAFFGQGTRLTVV.

The rearrangement uses TRBV5-8 and TRBJ1-2, with 9 bases identical to TRBD1. Germline CDR1 reads SGHTS; CDR2 reads YDEGEE. The J segment lost 7 bases and the V segment lost 4 bases, leaving 11 bases of the junction unmatched. The CDR3 loop spans 15 amino acids. Written as DNA, the CDR3 is TGTGCCAGCAGCCTTGGTCGGGGACAGGGCCGTGGCTACACCTTC. Amino acid sequence: CASSLGRGQGRGYTF.

This clone appeared a single time. The chain combines TRBV19 with TRBJ2-2; 8 bases line up with TRBD1. V lost 7 bases and J lost 6; bases outside the gene matches: 10. Germline V gives CDR1 LNHDA, CDR2 SQIVND (reference sequence). This CDR3 is 15 amino acids long. CDR3 sequence reads: CASTPGQAWPGELFF. In DNA, the CDR3 is TGTGCCAGTACCCCGGGACAGGCTTGGCCCGGGGAGCTGTTTTTT. Full variable domain (remainder filled in from reference TRBV19 and TRBJ2-2): DGGITQSPKYLFRKEGQNVTLSCEQNLNHDAMYWYRQDPGQGLRLIYYSQIVNDFQKGDIAEGYSVSREKKESFPLTVTSAQKNPTAFYLCASTPGQAWPGELFFGEGSRLTVL.

The rearrangement joins TRBV4-3 to TRBJ2-1; 9 positions match TRBD2. V dropped 2 bases and J dropped 15; count of bases not matched to a gene: 8. Per germline, CDR1 LGHNA and CDR2 YSLEER. The CDR3 has 13 residues. The CDR3 loop reads CASSQSAGGGLFF. The CDR3 nucleotides are TGCGCCAGCAGCCAATCAGCGGGGGGAGGCCTGTTCTTC.

The chain links TRBV7-2 to TRBJ1-2, with 7 bases fitting TRBD1. Looked up from germline, CDR1 is SGHTA and CDR2 is FQGNSA. The CDR3 is made up of 16 amino acids. J gave up 5 bases and V 4 bases, and 13 bases lay outside the gene matches. Here the CDR3 reads CASSSQGTVGRYGYTF. CDR3 DNA: TGTGCCAGCAGCTCACAGGGGACGGTCGGACGTTATGGCTACACCTTC.

The rearrangement joins TRBV19 to TRBJ1-2; 8 nucleotides align to TRBD1. V shed 6 bases, J shed 8 bases, and the junction held 11 bases outside the gene matches. Germline CDR1 LNHDA, CDR2 SQIVND (reference sequence). This CDR3 comprises 14 residues. The CDR3: CASRLRGRQWGYTF. In DNA, the CDR3 is TGTGCCAGTAGGCTCAGGGGGCGGCAGTGGGGCTACACCTTC. The variable domain in full, with the rest retrieved from reference TRBV19 and TRBJ1-2, is DGGITQSPKYLFRKEGQNVTLSCEQNLNHDAMYWYRQDPGQGLRLIYYSQIVNDFQKGDIAEGYSVSREKKESFPLTVTSAQKNPTAFYLCASRLRGRQWGYTFGSGTRLTVV.

For the CDR3, the DNA is TGTGCCAGCAGTCCGGTGAGCGGGCGAAGTTACGAGCAGTACTTC. Protein sequence: CASSPVSGRSYEQYF. The chain combines TRBV6-5 with TRBJ2-7, with a tentative D call TRBD2 (6 bases). Trimming removed 5 bases from V and 4 bases from J, with 18 bases in between. The CDR3 sequence is 15 residues long. The germline V gene has CDR1 MNHEY and CDR2 SVGAGI.

In its sample, this clone is medium-sized. The gene calls are TRBV7-8 and TRBJ1-2; D is uncertain. Germline values: CDR1 SGHVS, CDR2 FQNEAQ. The CDR3 length is 13 residues. Between the trimmed V and J ends, which lost 2 bases and 8 bases, there was a span of 12 bases. The CDR3 loop is CASSLFNREGYTF. CDR3 nucleotide sequence: TGTGCCAGCAGCTTATTTAATCGAGAGGGCTACACCTTC.

The V gene is TRBV6-5, the J gene TRBJ1-4, with no clear D. With 4 bases removed from V and 5 bases from J, the gap between germline ends came to 17 bases. Germline-derived CDR1 and CDR2 are MNHEY and SVGAGI. This CDR3 is built from 16 residues. CDR3 bases: TGTGCCAGCAGTTCCTCAGGCCTTGGAGACAATGAAAAACTGTTTTTT. Translated, it gives CASSSSGLGDNEKLFF.

This chain links TRBV7-3 with TRBJ2-1, with D possibly TRBD2 on 6 matching bases. The CDR3 contains 15 residues. The germline V gene encodes CDR1 SGHTA and CDR2 FQGTGA. Trimming shortened V by 5 bases and J by 0 bases, and 11 bases separated the two germline ends. The CDR3 DNA reads as TGTGCCAGCAGCGTTCGGGGGAGCTCCTACAATGAGCAGTTCTTC. It is translated as CASSVRGSSYNEQFF.

This clone was picked up one time. V usage is TRBV15 and J usage is TRBJ1-2; D gene ambiguous. The V gene lost 0 bases and the J gene lost 3 bases, with 5 bases spanning the gap. Germline V gives CDR1 LNHNV, CDR2 YYDKDF (reference sequence). The CDR3 sequence is 13 residues long. CDR3 sequence (DNA): TGTGCCACCAGCAGAGATCCCGACTATGGCTACACCTTC. Translating it yields CATSRDPDYGYTF.